These T cell receptor beta chains were read from a single sample in a study of blood T cell repertoires in COVID-19. This table comes from immunoSEQ multiplex PCR, and its TCRdb copy is limited to in-frame clones, with some not included. The sample shows roughly 500,000 clones, 89% of them seen only once. The source material was peripheral blood. The source is a man aged 18 to 35 with COVID-19, enrolled during active disease. CDR3s include the opening cysteine and the closing phenylalanine or tryptophan. A D gene is named only where the DNA matches it firmly. Some rows mark clone size as missing; the rest say once, few, many or name a class of expanded clone.

J gene: TRBJ1-6
D gene: TRBD1
clone size: -
V gene: TRBV2
CDR3 protein: CASRTGSNSPLHF
CDR3 DNA: TGTGCCAGCAGGACAGGGTCTAATTCACCCCTCCACTTT

J gene: TRBJ1-2
D gene: -
clone size: -
V gene: TRBV5-8
CDR3 protein: CASSTGPGANNYGYTF
CDR3 DNA: TGTGCCAGCAGCACGGGTCCAGGGGCTAATAACTATGGCTACACCTTC

J gene: TRBJ2-7
D gene: TRBD2
clone size: -
V gene: TRBV6-6
CDR3 protein: CASSYSAGGTSYEQYF
CDR3 DNA: TGTGCCAGCAGTTACTCCGCGGGGGGTACGTCCTACGAGCAGTACTTC

J gene: TRBJ1-1
D gene: -
clone size: -
V gene: TRBV19
CDR3 protein: CASSSPGRGNTEAFF
CDR3 DNA: TGTGCCAGTAGTTCTCCGGGGAGGGGGAACACTGAAGCTTTCTTT

J gene: TRBJ2-3
D gene: -
clone size: -
V gene: TRBV4-1
CDR3 protein: CASTLQPRSSTDTQYF
CDR3 DNA: TGCGCCAGCACCCTCCAACCGAGGTCCAGCACAGATACGCAGTATTTT

J gene: TRBJ2-4
D gene: TRBD1
clone size: -
V gene: TRBV6-5
CDR3 protein: CASSYGTGSIQYF
CDR3 DNA: TGTGCCAGCAGTTACGGGACAGGAAGCATTCAGTACTTC

J gene: TRBJ2-6
D gene: -
clone size: -
V gene: TRBV30
CDR3 protein: CAWSDKTGSFGANVLTF
CDR3 DNA: TGTGCCTGGAGTGATAAAACAGGGTCGTTCGGGGCCAACGTCCTGACTTTC

J gene: TRBJ2-7
D gene: -
clone size: -
V gene: TRBV29-1
CDR3 protein: CSVVGGVRIVREQYF
CDR3 DNA: TGCAGCGTTGTTGGAGGGGTTCGGATAGTCCGCGAGCAGTACTTC

J gene: TRBJ1-1
D gene: -
clone size: -
V gene: TRBV21-1
CDR3 protein: CASSTGQVHTEAFF
CDR3 DNA: TGTGCCAGCAGCACGGGACAGGTTCACACTGAAGCTTTCTTT

J gene: TRBJ1-6
D gene: -
clone size: few
V gene: TRBV28
CDR3 protein: CASNGGRGYSPLHF
CDR3 DNA: TGTGCCAGCAATGGCGGGAGGGGCTATTCACCCCTCCACTTT

J gene: TRBJ2-7
D gene: TRBD1
clone size: once
V gene: TRBV5-1
CDR3 protein: CASSLDREHYEQYF
CDR3 DNA: TGCGCCAGCAGCTTAGACAGGGAACACTACGAGCAGTACTTC

J gene: TRBJ2-2
D gene: TRBD2
clone size: once
V gene: TRBV2
CDR3 protein: CASSEVVVGLAGAGTGELFF
CDR3 DNA: TGTGCCAGCAGTGAAGTTGTGGTGGGACTAGCGGGAGCCGGAACCGGGGAGCTGTTTTTT

J gene: TRBJ1-5
D gene: -
clone size: -
V gene: TRBV24-1
CDR3 protein: CATSDSRGDQPQHF
CDR3 DNA: TGTGCCACCAGTGATTCACGGGGGGATCAGCCCCAGCATTTT

J gene: TRBJ1-6
D gene: -
clone size: -
V gene: TRBV28
CDR3 protein: CASSLYRDSPLHF
CDR3 DNA: TGTGCCAGCAGTTTATACAGGGATTCACCCCTCCACTTT

J gene: TRBJ2-7
D gene: TRBD1
clone size: -
V gene: TRBV5-1
CDR3 protein: CASSLSPGQGAFEQYF
CDR3 DNA: TGCGCCAGCAGCTTGTCCCCGGGACAGGGGGCTTTCGAGCAGTACTTC

J gene: TRBJ2-1
D gene: -
clone size: -
V gene: TRBV7-6
CDR3 protein: CASSSGLQEQFF
CDR3 DNA: TGTGCCAGCAGCTCCGGACTGCAGGAGCAGTTCTTC

J gene: TRBJ1-1
D gene: -
clone size: -
V gene: TRBV6-6
CDR3 protein: CATTNLNPLANTEAFF
CDR3 DNA: TGTGCCACCACGAATCTTAATCCACTAGCGAACACTGAAGCTTTCTTT

J gene: TRBJ2-5
D gene: TRBD2
clone size: -
V gene: TRBV6-5
CDR3 protein: CASREASGRIKTQYF
CDR3 DNA: TGTGCCAGCAGGGAGGCTAGCGGGAGGATAAAGACCCAGTACTTC

J gene: TRBJ1-3
D gene: TRBD1
clone size: -
V gene: TRBV29-1
CDR3 protein: CSVLGAGGRNTIYF
CDR3 DNA: TGCAGCGTTCTAGGAGCAGGGGGCAGAAACACCATATATTTT

J gene: TRBJ2-7
D gene: -
clone size: -
V gene: TRBV3-1/TRBV3-2
CDR3 protein: CASSLGLGEQYF
CDR3 DNA: TGTGCCAGCAGCCTTGGACTTGGGGAGCAGTACTTC

J gene: TRBJ2-3
D gene: -
clone size: -
V gene: TRBV7-9
CDR3 protein: CASSLGLNTDTQYF
CDR3 DNA: TGTGCCAGCAGCTTAGGGCTGAACACAGATACGCAGTATTTT

J gene: TRBJ2-7
D gene: -
clone size: -
V gene: TRBV5-8
CDR3 protein: CASSPLTRVSYEQYF
CDR3 DNA: TGTGCCAGCAGCCCACTCACCAGGGTCTCCTACGAGCAGTACTTC

J gene: TRBJ1-1
D gene: -
clone size: -
V gene: TRBV10-3
CDR3 protein: CAISEPKYRAEAFF
CDR3 DNA: TGTGCCATCAGTGAGCCGAAATACAGGGCTGAAGCTTTCTTT

J gene: TRBJ2-7
D gene: TRBD1
clone size: -
V gene: TRBV10-3
CDR3 protein: CAISEGTGVIYEQYF
CDR3 DNA: TGTGCCATCAGTGAGGGGACAGGGGTTATCTACGAGCAGTACTTC

J gene: TRBJ2-1
D gene: TRBD2
clone size: once
V gene: TRBV4-1
CDR3 protein: CASSQTSGGSYEQFF
CDR3 DNA: TGCGCCAGCAGCCAAACTAGCGGGGGGTCGTATGAGCAGTTCTTC

J gene: TRBJ2-3
D gene: TRBD2
clone size: -
V gene: TRBV29-1
CDR3 protein: CSVAGGTDTQYF
CDR3 DNA: TGCAGCGTTGCGGGGGGGACAGATACGCAGTATTTT

J gene: TRBJ2-3
D gene: -
clone size: -
V gene: TRBV19
CDR3 protein: CASGPGTDTQYF
CDR3 DNA: TGTGCCAGTGGTCCAGGCACAGATACGCAGTATTTT